This TCR beta chain comes out of a study of early T cells in non-severe SARS-CoV-2 infection. Study context: Chains from this unsorted whole-blood bulk RNA could not be paired. The study, taken as a whole, reports: VDJdb matching, biased toward anti-spike CD8 responses, missed private and CD4 specificities.

This clonotype was counted at least ten times. Its antigen is still unknown. The V gene end was trimmed by 3 bases and the J gene end by 5 bases; junction bases not matched to a gene: 15. The V gene's germline CDR1 is SGHVS and CDR2 FNYEAQ. This CDR3 spans 18 amino acids. Researchers attached unique molecular identifiers to individual cDNA molecules. Each CDR3 protein is one row after TCRdb ran MiXCR on the 5' RACE reads. Among more than 85,000 distinct CDR3 sequences listed, approximately 17% were seen once. The receptor was isolated from an adult who was a healthcare worker with PCR-confirmed SARS-CoV-2 infection or an uninfected control (not recorded which). The chain joins TRBV7-6 to TRBJ2-2; 7 bases align to TRBD2. The material sequenced was whole blood, taken at baseline. CDR3 nucleotides: TGTGCCAGCAGCTTTTCATTTGGCGCGGGAGTAGGGACCGGGGAGCTGTTTTTT. Residues: CASSFSFGAGVGTGELFF.